The clone carrying this TCR beta chain was observed a handful of times. This sample's time point: pre-sensitization, week 0. Described treatment: therapeutic diphenylcyclopropenone sensitization with weekly scalp DPC. TCRdb redid the calling of the RACE reads with MiXCR, one entry per CDR3 protein. The sample records around 120,000 distinct CDR3 sequences, roughly 14% being singletons. The CDR3 is 14 amino acids. Trimming took off 5 bases at V and 3 bases at J, with 10 bases between the two ends. The germline CDR1 and CDR2 sequences are MNHEY and SVGEGT. This sample was included in a study of human T cells and chemical hapten exposure.

This receptor was obtained from a woman younger than 35 with alopecia areata. Some clones in this sample may be carry-over from other donors' samples. The gene calls are TRBV6-2 or TRBV6-3 and TRBJ2-2; D remains ambiguous. The material was whole blood, obtained in connection with sensitization to the hapten diphenylcyclopropenone (DPC). The CDR3 is CASSLPPDTGELFF. The CDR3, as DNA: TGTGCCAGCAGTCTCCCCCCGGACACCGGGGAGCTGTTTTTT.